This T cell receptor (beta chain) came from a study of spatial heterogeneity in lung cancer. In the study overall: Alpha-chain sequences were consistently detected less often than beta-chain sequences. Raw-read counts averaged over ten per unique TCR and UMI combination.

General observations from the study: TCRs found ubiquitously expanded in tumor appeared in blood more at resection than at follow-up.

The trim removed 6 bases at V and 4 bases at J, leaving 8 bases unmatched. The CDR3 consists of 15 residues. In the library, each TCR cDNA molecule bore its own unique molecular identifier. TCRdb re-analysed the 5' RACE reads in MiXCR, keeping a single row per CDR3 protein. The data show about 120,000 distinct CDR3 sequences, with 12% seen just once and roughly 17% held by the top ten. Specified time point: blood at routine non-recurrence follow-up after resection. Sequencing of whole RNA from tumor, nontumor lung or frozen PBMC involved no sorting. This clonotype has a count of ten or more. The antigen is not known.

The gene calls are TRBV12-3 or TRBV12-4 and TRBJ1-5; the match to TRBD1 covers 8 bases. Sequencing was performed on PBMCs, taken at follow-up. This receptor was identified in a male donor with early-stage non-small cell lung cancer. The CDR3 loop is CASRGGTGRNQPQHF. In DNA form, the CDR3 reads TGTGCCAGCAGGGGGGGGACAGGTAGAAATCAGCCCCAGCATTTT.